The next 30 T cell receptor beta chains were all read from a single sample in a study of T-cell reconstitution after alpha-beta-depleted transplantation in children. During its preparation, the TCRbeta library received unique molecular identifiers. TCRdb re-analysed the PCR reads in MiXCR, keeping a single row per CDR3 protein. The table includes around 800,000 distinct CDR3 sequences, less than 20% detected once. The sequenced sample was PBMCs, mostly from graft donor cells, obtained 360 days after TCRalphabeta/CD19-depleted stem cell transplant. Receptors originate from a male patient between 5 and 17 years old who had a stem cell transplant for acute lymphoblastic leukemia, so the T cells may come from the graft donor.

This clonotype was picked up a small number of times. The CDR3: CASSLEGRESYNEQFF. The DNA for the CDR3 is TGCGCCAGCAGCTTGGAGGGGCGGGAGTCCTACAATGAGCAGTTCTTC. The gene calls are TRBV5-1 and TRBJ2-1; 7 nucleotides match TRBD2. J gave up 1 base and V 0 bases, and 4 bases lay outside the gene matches. The CDR3 length is 16 residues. Germline lookup yields CDR1 SGHRS and CDR2 YFSETQ.

CDR3 sequence: CASSLDGVGQLNTEAFF. The CDR3 coding sequence is TGTGCCAGCAGTTTAGATGGGGTGGGGCAGCTGAACACTGAAGCTTTCTTT. The chain carries TRBV12-3 or TRBV12-4 and TRBJ1-1, with D tentatively TRBD1 (5 bases). V lost 1 base, J lost 0 bases, and 15 bases lay in between. The CDR3 loop spans 17 amino acids.

This chain joins TRBV5-1 and TRBJ2-2; TRBD1 agrees at 10 bases. With 4 bases clipped from V and 5 bases from J, the junction kept 5 bases outside the gene matches. The CDR3 sequence is 15 residues long. The germline V gene encodes CDR1 SGHRS and CDR2 YFSETQ. CDR3 sequence (DNA): TGCGCCAGCAGCCAGGACAGGGGGGTAACCGGGGAGCTGTTTTTT. Its protein product is CASSQDRGVTGELFF.

This clonotype turned up a few times. The chain is built from TRBV5-5 and TRBJ1-2; 9 bases align to TRBD1. Trimming took 4 bases from V and 8 from J; bases not matched to a gene: 15. Germline V gives CDR1 SGHKS, CDR2 YYEKEE (reference sequence). The CDR3 covers 16 residues. The CDR3 is CASSLHPGTGSGGYTF. For the CDR3, the DNA is TGTGCCAGCAGCCTACATCCCGGGACAGGGAGCGGAGGCTACACCTTC.

This clonotype was detected once. This chain links TRBV27 with TRBJ2-7; D gene unclear. Germline V gene data show CDR1 as MNHEY and CDR2 as SMNVEV (reference sequence). V was clipped by 7 bases and J by 2 bases, with 15 bases between them. CDR3 length: 14 amino acids. CDR3 sequence reads: CASTEHSSTYEQYF. CDR3 coding DNA: TGTGCCAGCACAGAGCACTCATCAACCTACGAGCAGTACTTC.

This clonotype was found once. The chain links TRBV20-1 to TRBJ1-5, with D perhaps TRBD1 (5 bases). There are 14 residues in the CDR3. Trimming stripped 4 bases from V and 0 bases from J, with 10 bases between. Germline V CDR1 and CDR2: DFQATT, SNEGSKA (reference sequence). This CDR3 reads CSATRQTSNQPQHF. CDR3 nucleotides: TGCAGTGCTACGCGACAGACTAGCAATCAGCCCCAGCATTTT.

This clonotype has a count of ten or more. V usage is TRBV12-3 or TRBV12-4 and J usage is TRBJ2-2; D is unclear. Trimming took 4 bases from V and 7 from J, leaving 19 bases between them. The CDR3 totals 16 residues. The CDR3 sequence: CASSWGAQKIGGELFF. The CDR3 nucleotides are TGTGCCAGCAGTTGGGGTGCGCAAAAGATCGGCGGGGAGCTGTTTTTT.

This clonotype was found a few times. CDR3 loop: CASSSPRGVQETQYF. The DNA for the CDR3 is TGTGCCAGCAGTTCCCCCCGCGGGGTTCAAGAGACCCAGTACTTC. The chain has TRBV12-3 or TRBV12-4 and TRBJ2-5; D is perhaps TRBD2 (6 bases). Trimming pared 4 bases from V and 2 bases from J, leaving 14 bases between. The CDR3 runs 15 residues.

This clonotype was picked up many times. The J gene is TRBJ1-1, the V gene TRBV5-1; TRBD1 might be the D (6 bases). Germline CDR1 reads SGHRS; CDR2 reads YFSETQ. This CDR3 is 14 amino acids long. V shed 0 bases and J shed 5 bases, with 11 bases lying between them. The CDR3 loop is CASSLVGRGTEAFF. For the CDR3, the DNA is TGCGCCAGCAGCTTGGTGGGCAGGGGTACTGAAGCTTTCTTT. The variable domain in full, completed from reference TRBV5-1 and TRBJ1-1, reads KAGVTQTPRYLIKTRGQQVTLSCSPISGHRSVSWYQQTPGQGLQFLFEYFSETQRNKGNFPGRFSGRQFSNSRSEMNVSTLELGDSALYLCASSLVGRGTEAFFGQGTRLTVV.

In this sample, this clonotype turned up a few times. The chain has TRBV24-1 and TRBJ2-1, with 11 nucleotides matching TRBD2. J lost 6 bases, V lost 7 bases, and 1 base had no gene match. This CDR3 is built from 13 residues. The germline gives CDR1 KGHDR, CDR2 SFDVKD. The CDR3 loop is CATRTSGTNEQFF. CDR3 nucleotide sequence: TGTGCCACCAGGACTAGCGGGACCAATGAGCAGTTCTTC.

This clonotype was counted only a few times. This sequence joins TRBV5-1 and TRBJ2-7; 15 bases are shared with TRBD2. The CDR3 consists of 19 residues. The germline gives CDR1 SGHRS, CDR2 YFSETQ. Trimming took 5 bases from V and 0 from J; bases not matched to a gene: 12. CDR3 bases: TGCGCCAGCAGTCGAGTACCGGGACTAGCGGGAGGTAACTCCTACGAGCAGTACTTC. Translated, it gives CASSRVPGLAGGNSYEQYF.

This clonotype occurred a few times. The V call is TRBV29-1, the J call TRBJ2-5, with 7 bases lining up with TRBD1. The CDR3 is 14 amino acids. After removal of 8 bases from V and 4 bases from J, the junction contained 13 bases not matched to a gene. Germline CDR1 and CDR2: SQVTM and ANQGSEA. Here the CDR3 reads CSYIQKTGRETQYF. The CDR3 DNA reads TGCAGCTATATCCAAAAGACAGGGCGAGAGACCCAGTACTTC.

The V and J genes are TRBV2 and TRBJ2-7, with 7 bases that match TRBD2. There are 15 residues in the CDR3. The junction had 13 bases not matched to a gene; V was cut back by 8 bases and J by 3 bases. Germline CDR1 reads SNHLY; CDR2 reads FYNNEI. The CDR3, as DNA: TGTGCCAGCGACGACCTGGGGCTAGCGGACTACGAGCAGTACTTC. Amino acids: CASDDLGLADYEQYF.

V gene TRBV5-5 combines with J gene TRBJ1-4; TRBD1 is a possible D gene (6 bases). V gave up 2 bases and J gave up 8 bases, with 25 bases separating them. The CDR3 contains 18 residues. Germline V gene data show CDR1 as SGHKS and CDR2 as YYEKEE (reference sequence). In DNA form, the CDR3 reads TGTGCCAGCAGCTTCCGGGCAGGGGTAGCGCCCCGGGGCGAAAAACTGTTTTTT. Translation: CASSFRAGVAPRGEKLFF.

In this sample, this clonotype turned up a few times. The junction and the germline gene differ at one end; a read error may be behind it. This chain connects TRBV13 to TRBJ2-7; no clear D. This CDR3 region has 14 residues. Germline V gives CDR1 PRHDT, CDR2 FYEKMQ (reference sequence). The CDR3 nucleotides are TGTGCCAACAGCGCTCCCCGGATCTCCTACGAGCAGTACTTC. Amino acids: CANSAPRISYEQYF.

V and J are TRBV29-1 and TRBJ2-1; TRBD1 aligns across 10 bases. V was clipped by 5 bases and J by 0 bases; unmatched bases: 4. Germline values: CDR1 SQVTM, CDR2 ANQGSEA. This CDR3 is 15 amino acids long. This CDR3 reads CSVPGTGASYNEQFF. The CDR3 region has the DNA TGCAGCGTTCCCGGGACAGGGGCCTCCTACAATGAGCAGTTCTTC.

The CDR3 DNA follows: TGTGCCAGCAGTTACAGAAAGGGACTGCTGATAACGTCTAGCACAGATACGCAGTATTTT. Its protein product is CASSYRKGLLITSSTDTQYF. This rearrangement joins TRBV12-3 or TRBV12-4 to TRBJ2-3; D possibly corresponds to TRBD2 (6 bases). There are 20 residues in the CDR3. Trimming left V 4 bases short and J 0 bases short, with 26 bases between.

The chain joins TRBV20-1 to TRBJ2-7, with D uncertain. Trimming cost V 2 bases and J 4 bases, with 9 bases left between them. Germline V gives CDR1 DFQATT, CDR2 SNEGSKA (reference sequence). This CDR3 comprises 12 residues. CDR3 loop: CSARYPDYEQYF. The CDR3 nucleotides are TGCAGTGCTAGATACCCAGATTACGAGCAGTACTTC.

This clonotype was counted a few times. The V and J genes are TRBV4-1 and TRBJ2-1; a weak D match, TRBD1 (5 bases). CDR3 length equals 17 residues. V lost 2 bases and J 8 bases, leaving 22 bases between the germline ends. The germline V gene has CDR1 MGHRA and CDR2 YSYEKL. As DNA, the CDR3 is TGCGCCAGCAGCCAATCTGCGGTCGGTCCAGGGCTATATGAGCAGTTCTTC. It is translated as CASSQSAVGPGLYEQFF.

This clonotype was observed a handful of times. V usage is TRBV20-1 and J usage is TRBJ1-1; D remains ambiguous. The CDR3 is 12 amino acids. Germline CDR1 is DFQATT and CDR2 is SNEGSKA (reference sequence). V was clipped by 5 bases and J by 4 bases, with 11 bases between them. CDR3 bases: TGCAGTGCTGACGCGGACGGCACTGAAGCTTTCTTT. This translates into CSADADGTEAFF.

V gene TRBV29-1 combines with J gene TRBJ2-3; tentatively, D is TRBD2 (5 bases). The CDR3 runs to 13 residues. V dropped 1 base and J dropped 5 bases, with 10 bases sitting between them. The germline V gene has CDR1 SQVTM and CDR2 ANQGSEA. CDR3 region: CSVEGRRGDTQYF. CDR3 in DNA: TGCAGCGTTGAAGGGCGTCGGGGAGATACGCAGTATTTT.

The chain carries TRBV12-3 or TRBV12-4 and TRBJ2-3; the D is unclear. Trimming left V 5 bases short and J 0 bases short, with 15 bases between. The CDR3 is 16 amino acids. The CDR3 sequence: CASSPGSGRSTDTQYF. The CDR3 DNA reads TGTGCCAGCAGTCCCGGGTCCGGTAGGAGCACAGATACGCAGTATTTT.

The V and J genes are TRBV9 and TRBJ2-3; D gene unclear. Trimming stripped 4 bases from V and 8 bases from J, with 14 bases between. CDR1 and CDR2 (germline): SGDLS, YYNGEE. There are 13 residues in the CDR3. As DNA, the CDR3 is TGTGCCAGCAGCCCCGCCGCCCGAGGTACGCAGTATTTT. Protein sequence: CASSPAARGTQYF.

The genes are TRBV27 and TRBJ2-1, with TRBD1 matching 9 bases. This CDR3 region has 18 residues. The germline gives CDR1 MNHEY, CDR2 SMNVEV (reference sequence). V shed 3 bases, J shed 5 bases, and the junction held 14 bases outside the gene matches. CDR3 bases: TGTGCCAGCAGTTTGCCACCGACAGGGGGGGTGGGTCACAATGAGCAGTTCTTC. Protein product: CASSLPPTGGVGHNEQFF.

This clonotype was seen at least ten times. The rearrangement uses TRBV7-2 and TRBJ2-7, with TRBD2 matching over 10 bases. V dropped 5 bases and J dropped 6; count of bases not matched to a gene: 7. CDR3 size: 14 residues. CDR1 and CDR2 (germline): SGHTA, FQGNSA. CDR3 nucleotide sequence: TGTGCCAGCAGCCAGGCTAGCGGGAGTGTCGAGCAGTACTTC. Translating gives CASSQASGSVEQYF. The full variable domain, its missing parts supplied by reference TRBV7-2 and TRBJ2-7, is GAGVSQSPSNKVTEKGKDVELRCDPISGHTALYWYRQSLGQGLEFLIYFQGNSAPDKSGLPSDRFSAERTGGSVSTLTIQRTQQEDSAVYLCASSQASGSVEQYFGPGTRLTVT.

This clonotype was found many times. The chain combines TRBV7-8 with TRBJ1-5; TRBD1 matches 12 bases. The junction had 8 bases not matched to a gene; V was cut back by 4 bases and J by 7 bases. This CDR3 spans 16 amino acids. CDR1 and CDR2 from the germline V gene are SGHVS and FQNEAQ. The CDR3 coding sequence is TGTGCCAGCAGCTCCCAGGGGACAGGGGGCGAACAGCCCCAGCATTTT. Translated: CASSSQGTGGEQPQHF.

This clonotype was detected many times. The chain has TRBV20-1 and TRBJ1-6; D call uncertain. V was pared by 1 base and J by 0 bases, with 7 bases between. This CDR3 is 15 amino acids long. Germline values: CDR1 DFQATT, CDR2 SNEGSKA (reference sequence). This chain's CDR3 is CSARGVLSYNSPLHF. Here the CDR3 DNA reads TGCAGTGCTAGAGGGGTCCTCTCCTATAATTCACCCCTCCACTTT.

The V and J genes are TRBV12-3 or TRBV12-4 and TRBJ2-7; 10 bases map to TRBD1. The ends lost 5 bases at V and 7 bases at J; junction bases unmatched: 8. The CDR3 is 14 amino acids. CDR3 nucleotides: TGTGCCAGCAGTCCCAGACAGGGGGCGCTTGAGCAGTACTTC. Amino acid sequence: CASSPRQGALEQYF.

This clonotype was counted only a few times. The CDR3 DNA is TGCAGTGCTAGGTCCCCCGGGCGTAACGAGCAGTACTTC. Its translation is CSARSPGRNEQYF. The chain has TRBV20-1 and TRBJ2-7, with no clear D. Germline CDR1 and CDR2: DFQATT and SNEGSKA (reference sequence). The CDR3 consists of 13 residues. The V gene lost 3 bases and the J gene lost 5 bases, with 14 bases spanning the gap.

The rearrangement links TRBV7-9 to TRBJ2-1; 10 nucleotides agree with TRBD2. V shed 1 base, J shed 14 bases, and the junction held 11 bases outside the gene matches. Germline values: CDR1 SEHNR, CDR2 FQNEAQ (reference sequence). The CDR3 has 15 residues. Here the CDR3 DNA reads TGTGCCAGCAGCTTAGGTCTAGCGGGAGTCCGGGGGAAGTTCTTC. Amino acids: CASSLGLAGVRGKFF. Looking up the rest from reference TRBV7-9 and TRBJ2-1 gives the full variable domain: DTGVSQNPRHKITKRGQNVTFRCDPISEHNRLYWYRQTLGQGPEFLTYFQNEAQLEKSRLLSDRFSAERPKGSFSTLEIQRTEQGDSAMYLCASSLGLAGVRGKFFGPGTRLTVL.